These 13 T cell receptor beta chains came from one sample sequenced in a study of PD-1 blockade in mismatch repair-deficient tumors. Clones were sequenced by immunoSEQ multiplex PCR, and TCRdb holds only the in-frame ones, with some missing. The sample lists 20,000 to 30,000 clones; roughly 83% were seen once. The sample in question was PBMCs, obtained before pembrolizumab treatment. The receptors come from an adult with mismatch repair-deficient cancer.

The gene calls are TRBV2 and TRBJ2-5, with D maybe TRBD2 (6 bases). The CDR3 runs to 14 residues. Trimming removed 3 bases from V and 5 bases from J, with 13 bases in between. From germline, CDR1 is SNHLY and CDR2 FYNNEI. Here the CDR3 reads CASSDAGWGETQYF. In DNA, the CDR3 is TGTGCCAGCAGTGATGCGGGGTGGGGTGAGACCCAGTACTTC.

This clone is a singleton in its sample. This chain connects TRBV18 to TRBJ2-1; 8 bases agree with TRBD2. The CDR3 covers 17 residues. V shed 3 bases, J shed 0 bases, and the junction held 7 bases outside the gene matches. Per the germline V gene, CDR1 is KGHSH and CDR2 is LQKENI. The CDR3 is CASSPPLAAASYNEQFF. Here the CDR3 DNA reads TGTGCCAGCTCACCCCCACTAGCGGCAGCCTCCTACAATGAGCAGTTCTTC.

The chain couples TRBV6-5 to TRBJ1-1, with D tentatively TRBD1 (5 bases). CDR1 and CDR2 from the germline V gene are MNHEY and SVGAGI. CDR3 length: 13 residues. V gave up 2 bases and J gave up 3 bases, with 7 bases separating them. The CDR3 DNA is TGTGCCAGCAGTTACAGGGGCGACACTGAAGCTTTCTTT. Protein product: CASSYRGDTEAFF.

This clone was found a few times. The CDR3 sequence: CASSARQGNYQETQYF. The CDR3 DNA reads TGTGCCAGCAGTGCACGACAGGGGAATTACCAAGAGACCCAGTACTTC. The chain joins TRBV28 to TRBJ2-5, with 8 bases identical to TRBD1. With V trimmed by 5 bases and J by 0 bases, 8 bases remained unmatched. The length of the CDR3 is 16 residues. The germline gives CDR1 MDHEN, CDR2 SYDVKM. Based on the CDR3 plus reference TRBV28 and TRBJ2-5, the full variable domain is DVKVTQSSRYLVKRTGEKVFLECVQDMDHENMFWYRQDPGLGLRLIYFSYDVKMKEKGDIPEGYSVSREKKERFSLILESASTNQTSMYLCASSARQGNYQETQYFGPGTRLLVL.

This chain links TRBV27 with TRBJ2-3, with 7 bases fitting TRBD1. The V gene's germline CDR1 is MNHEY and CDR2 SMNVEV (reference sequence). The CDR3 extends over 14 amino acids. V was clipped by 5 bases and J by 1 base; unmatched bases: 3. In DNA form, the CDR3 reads TGTGCCAGCAGTATAGGGGGCGGCACAGATACGCAGTATTTT. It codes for CASSIGGGTDTQYF.

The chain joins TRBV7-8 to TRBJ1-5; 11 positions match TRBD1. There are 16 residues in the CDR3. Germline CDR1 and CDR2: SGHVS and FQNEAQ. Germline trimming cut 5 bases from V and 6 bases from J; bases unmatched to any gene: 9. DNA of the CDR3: TGTGCCAGCAGCGCCGGGACAGGGGGTTCGGGTCAGCCCCAGCATTTT. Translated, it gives CASSAGTGGSGQPQHF.

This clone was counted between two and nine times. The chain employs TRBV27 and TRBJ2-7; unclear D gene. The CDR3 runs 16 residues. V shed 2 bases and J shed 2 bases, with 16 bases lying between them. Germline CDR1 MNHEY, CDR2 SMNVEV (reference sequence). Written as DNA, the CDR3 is TGTGCCAGCAGTTTAATCGAGGCCCCAAACCCCTACGAGCAGTACTTC. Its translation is CASSLIEAPNPYEQYF.

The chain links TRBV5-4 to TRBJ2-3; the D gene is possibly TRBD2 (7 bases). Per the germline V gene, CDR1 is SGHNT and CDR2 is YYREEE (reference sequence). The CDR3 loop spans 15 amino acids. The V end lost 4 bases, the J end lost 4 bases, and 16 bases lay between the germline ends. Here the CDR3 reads CASSPWRGRSDTQYF. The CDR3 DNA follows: TGTGCCAGCAGCCCATGGCGGGGGCGGTCAGATACGCAGTATTTT. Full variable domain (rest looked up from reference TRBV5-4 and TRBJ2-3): ETGVTQSPTHLIKTRGQQVTLRCSSQSGHNTVSWYQQALGQGPQFIFQYYREEENGRGNFPPRFSGLQFPNYSSELNVNALELDDSALYLCASSPWRGRSDTQYFGPGTRLTVL.

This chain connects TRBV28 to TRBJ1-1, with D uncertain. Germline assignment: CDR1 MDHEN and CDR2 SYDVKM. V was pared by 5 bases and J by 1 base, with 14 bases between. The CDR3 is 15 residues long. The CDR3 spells CASSLYMTRNTEAFF. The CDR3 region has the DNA TGTGCCAGCAGTCTCTATATGACACGGAACACTGAAGCTTTCTTT.

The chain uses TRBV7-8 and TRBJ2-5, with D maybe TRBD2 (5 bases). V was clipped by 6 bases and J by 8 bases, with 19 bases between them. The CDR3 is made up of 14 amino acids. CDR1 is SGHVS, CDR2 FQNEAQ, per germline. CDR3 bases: TGTGCCAGCAGTCGTCCCGGGGATCCGAGAACCCAGTACTTC. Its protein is CASSRPGDPRTQYF.

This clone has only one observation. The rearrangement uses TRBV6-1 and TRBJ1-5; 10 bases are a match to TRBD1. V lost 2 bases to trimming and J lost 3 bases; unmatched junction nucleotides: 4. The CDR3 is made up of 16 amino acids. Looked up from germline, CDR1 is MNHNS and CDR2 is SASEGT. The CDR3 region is CASSELTGGFNQPQHF. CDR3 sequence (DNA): TGTGCCAGCAGTGAACTGACAGGGGGCTTCAATCAGCCCCAGCATTTT.

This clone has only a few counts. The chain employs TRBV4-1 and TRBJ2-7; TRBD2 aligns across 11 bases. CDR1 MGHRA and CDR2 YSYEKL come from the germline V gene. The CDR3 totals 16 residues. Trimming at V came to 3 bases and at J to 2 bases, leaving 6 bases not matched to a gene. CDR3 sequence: CASSQGLAGGAYEQYF. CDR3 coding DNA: TGCGCCAGCAGCCAGGGTTTAGCGGGAGGGGCCTACGAGCAGTACTTC.

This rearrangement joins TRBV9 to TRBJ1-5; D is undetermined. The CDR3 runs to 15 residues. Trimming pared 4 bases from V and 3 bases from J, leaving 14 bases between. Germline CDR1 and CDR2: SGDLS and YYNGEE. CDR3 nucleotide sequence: TGTGCCAGCAGCATGACGGACGGGATCAATCAGCCCCAGCATTTT. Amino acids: CASSMTDGINQPQHF.